These 5 T cell receptor beta chains were all obtained from the same sample, sequenced in a study of blood T cell repertoires in COVID-19. Using immunoSEQ multiplex PCR, the repertoire was profiled, and TCRdb retains in-frame clones only, with some absent. The profile shows about 130,000 clones, around 82% of them singletons. Sequencing used peripheral blood. Receptors originate from a woman in her twenties or thirties who had recovered from COVID-19.

A few counts support this clone. The J gene is TRBJ1-6, the V gene TRBV11-2; D might be TRBD1 (5 bases). Germline CDR1 SGHAT, CDR2 FQNNGV. This CDR3 spans 17 amino acids. Trimming left V 4 bases short and J 10 bases short, with 23 bases between. This CDR3 is CASSSRTLTDHGSPLHF. In DNA, the CDR3 is TGTGCCAGCAGCTCTAGAACCTTGACAGATCATGGATCACCCCTCCACTTT.

In DNA form, the CDR3 reads TGTGCCAGTAGTATAGAGGAGGGGGCTGGGTACGAGCAGTACTTC. Its protein is CASSIEEGAGYEQYF. The chain carries TRBV19 and TRBJ2-7, with D possibly matching TRBD1 (7 bases). The CDR3 has 15 residues. Germline V gene sequence: CDR1 LNHDA, CDR2 SQIVND (reference sequence). V was clipped by 0 bases and J by 4 bases, with 13 bases between them. The full variable domain, with the rest looked up from reference TRBV19 and TRBJ2-7, is DGGITQSPKYLFRKEGQNVTLSCEQNLNHDAMYWYRQDPGQGLRLIYYSQIVNDFQKGDIAEGYSVSREKKESFPLTVTSAQKNPTAFYLCASSIEEGAGYEQYFGPGTRLTVT.

This clone was recorded only once. The V gene is TRBV25-1, the J gene TRBJ1-2; possibly TRBD1 for D (5 bases). Germline values: CDR1 MGHDK, CDR2 SYGVNS. The CDR3 covers 13 residues. Trimming took off 4 bases at V and 4 bases at J, with 10 bases between the two ends. The CDR3 region is CASSGQGLYGYTF. CDR3 DNA: TGTGCCAGCAGTGGGCAGGGCCTCTATGGCTACACCTTC.

The chain links TRBV18 to TRBJ1-1, with 7 bases fitting TRBD1. The trim removed 6 bases at V and 4 bases at J, leaving 11 bases unmatched. This CDR3 has 15 residues. Germline V gene lookup returns CDR1 KGHSH and CDR2 LQKENI. The CDR3 DNA sequence: TGTGCCAGCTCGATAAGGGACAGTAGTGGCACTGAAGCTTTCTTT. Its translation is CASSIRDSSGTEAFF.

This rearrangement joins TRBV7-3 to TRBJ2-1, with 9 positions matching TRBD2. CDR3 size: 16 residues. After removal of 5 bases from V and 6 bases from J, the junction contained 11 bases not matched to a gene. From germline, CDR1 is SGHTA and CDR2 FQGTGA. As DNA, the CDR3 is TGTGCCAGCAGCGCGCGTCTGGGTAGCGGGAGCAATGAGCAGTTCTTC. Translating gives CASSARLGSGSNEQFF. The full variable domain, in which reference TRBV7-3 and TRBJ2-1 provide the parts outside the CDR3, is GAGVSQTPSNKVTEKGKYVELRCDPISGHTALYWYRQSLGQGPEFLIYFQGTGAADDSGLPNDRFFAVRPEGSVSTLKIQRTERGDSAVYLCASSARLGSGSNEQFFGPGTRLTVL.